These 18 T cell receptor beta chains share one sample of origin, sequenced in a study of blood T cell repertoires in COVID-19. Generated by immunoSEQ multiplex PCR, the TCRdb table keeps only in-frame clones and is missing some. The sample has 25,000 to 35,000 clones; approximately 93% are singletons. Sequenced material: peripheral blood. The receptor set was obtained from a woman between 65 and 79 years old with COVID-19, enrolled during active disease.

V is TRBV9 and J is TRBJ2-7; D not certain. The CDR3 is 14 amino acids. Germline assignment: CDR1 SGDLS and CDR2 YYNGEE. Trimming left V 0 bases short and J 2 bases short, with 9 bases between. CDR3 nucleotides: TGTGCCAGCAGCGTAGCGGGTAAACCCTACGAGCAGTACTTC. Protein sequence: CASSVAGKPYEQYF.

This chain connects TRBV28 to TRBJ1-2; the D gene is possibly TRBD1 (5 bases). Germline loops: CDR1 MDHEN, CDR2 SYDVKM. V lost 6 bases and J 2 bases, leaving 10 bases between the germline ends. The length of the CDR3 is 13 residues. This chain's CDR3 is CASSTYRNYGYTF. The CDR3 DNA follows: TGTGCCAGCAGCACGTACAGGAACTATGGCTACACCTTC.

The V gene is TRBV5-1, the J gene TRBJ1-2; 7 nucleotides line up with TRBD1. This CDR3 has 18 residues. CDR1 SGHRS and CDR2 YFSETQ come from the germline V gene. Unmatched junction bases numbered 15, after V lost 1 base and J lost 3 bases. DNA of the CDR3: TGCGCCAGCAGCTTGAACCGGGACAGCCTCACATCGGACTATGGCTACACCTTC. The encoded protein is CASSLNRDSLTSDYGYTF.

The V call is TRBV3-1 (or the pseudogene TRBV3-2), the J call TRBJ2-1, with a weak D call TRBD2 (6 bases). The CDR3 runs 14 residues. The germline V gene encodes CDR1 LGHDT and CDR2 YNNKEL (reference sequence). Trimming took 7 bases from V and 9 from J, leaving 19 bases between them. CDR3 sequence reads: CASKAGIARGEQFF. As DNA, the CDR3 is TGTGCCAGCAAGGCGGGAATTGCCCGGGGTGAGCAGTTCTTC.

This chain connects TRBV5-4 to TRBJ1-4, with D perhaps TRBD1 (5 bases). The CDR3 is 15 residues long. V dropped 3 bases and J dropped 7 bases, with 16 bases sitting between them. Germline V lookup: CDR1 SGHNT, CDR2 YYREEE (reference sequence). The CDR3 loop reads CASSSIGDGGEKLFF. CDR3 DNA: TGTGCCAGCAGCTCCATAGGGGACGGGGGTGAAAAACTGTTTTTT.

The count of this clone is one. The gene calls are TRBV12-3 or TRBV12-4 and TRBJ1-1; TRBD1 matches at 7 bases. After removal of 5 bases from V and 4 bases from J, the junction contained 4 bases not matched to a gene. CDR3 size: 13 residues. The CDR3 coding sequence is TGTGCCAGCAGTGCCCGGGACAGCACTGAAGCTTTCTTT. This encodes CASSARDSTEAFF.

The V and J genes are TRBV4-3 and TRBJ2-3, with 11 bases lining up with TRBD1. This CDR3 is built from 21 residues. Looked up from germline, CDR1 is LGHNA and CDR2 is YSLEER. V lost 0 bases, J lost 2 bases, and 16 bases stayed unmatched. The CDR3 is CASSQDLSGQGATVPTDTQYF. Written as DNA, the CDR3 is TGCGCCAGCAGCCAAGATCTTTCTGGACAGGGGGCGACGGTGCCCACAGATACGCAGTATTTT.

The J gene is TRBJ2-2, the V gene TRBV27; 12 nucleotides line up with TRBD2. With 5 bases clipped from V and 6 bases from J, the junction kept 10 bases outside the gene matches. Germline loops: CDR1 MNHEY, CDR2 SMNVEV (reference sequence). The CDR3 consists of 17 residues. Written as DNA, the CDR3 is TGTGCCAGCAGTAAGCGTGCTAGCGGGAGGGCCGCCGGGGAGCTGTTTTTT. It specifies CASSKRASGRAAGELFF.

This chain uses TRBV4-1 with TRBJ2-5; TRBD2 matches at 13 bases. J was trimmed by 5 bases and V by 5 bases; bases with no gene match: 8. This CDR3 has 16 residues. CDR1 and CDR2 from the germline V gene are MGHRA and YSYEKL. CDR3 sequence reads: CASSETSGRTKETQYF. The CDR3 nucleotides read TGCGCCAGCAGCGAGACTAGCGGGAGGACGAAGGAGACCCAGTACTTC.

This sequence joins TRBV11-2 and TRBJ1-6, with D unclear. There are 14 residues in the CDR3. V lost 1 base to trimming and J lost 8 bases, with 9 bases between them. CDR1 and CDR2 (germline): SGHAT, FQNNGV. The CDR3 DNA sequence: TGTGCCAGCAGCTTAGTAACGAGGGATTCACCCCTCCACTTT. The encoded protein is CASSLVTRDSPLHF.

This clone has a single count. This chain links TRBV6-2 or TRBV6-3 with TRBJ2-7; D may be TRBD2 (5 bases). The CDR3 is made up of 13 amino acids. V was trimmed by 2 bases and J by 6 bases, leaving 11 bases between them. The germline V gene encodes CDR1 MNHEY and CDR2 SVGEGT. The CDR3, as DNA: TGTGCCAGCAGTTACCGTGCGGGCGGCGAGCAGTACTTC. Encoded protein: CASSYRAGGEQYF.

The chain couples TRBV18 to TRBJ1-4; D uncertain. Trimming shortened V by 3 bases and J by 3 bases, and 11 bases separated the two germline ends. From germline, CDR1 is KGHSH and CDR2 LQKENI. The CDR3 spans 15 residues. The CDR3 region has the DNA TGTGCCAGCTCACCCTCGGGGTTCGCTAATGAAAAACTGTTTTTT. Protein product: CASSPSGFANEKLFF.

This clone has only a few counts. The V call is TRBV5-1, the J call TRBJ2-1, with a tentative D call TRBD2 (6 bases). Germline V CDR1 and CDR2: SGHRS, YFSETQ. V was trimmed by 3 bases and J by 8 bases, leaving 15 bases between them. The CDR3 is made up of 14 amino acids. CDR3: CASSSGDLTDEQFF. The CDR3 DNA reads as TGCGCCAGCAGCTCGGGAGATCTAACGGATGAGCAGTTCTTC.

The rearrangement joins TRBV24-1 to TRBJ1-5, with 8 bases lining up with TRBD1. The CDR3 runs to 14 residues. Trimming at V came to 6 bases and at J to 8 bases, leaving 8 bases not matched to a gene. The germline V gene has CDR1 KGHDR and CDR2 SFDVKD. The CDR3 coding sequence is TGTGCCACCAGTACTGACAGGGGAAGGGAGCCCCAGCATTTT. It is translated as CATSTDRGREPQHF.

The rearrangement uses TRBV5-1 and TRBJ2-1; TRBD2 is a possible D gene (6 bases). Trimming cost V 6 bases and J 7 bases, with 32 bases left between them. The germline gives CDR1 SGHRS, CDR2 YFSETQ. The CDR3 extends over 19 amino acids. This CDR3 is CASTPYSLPQGGVQNEQFF. CDR3 bases: TGCGCCAGCACCCCATACTCCCTACCCCAGGGCGGGGTTCAGAATGAGCAGTTCTTC.

V gene TRBV28 combines with J gene TRBJ2-1; D not resolved. This CDR3 is built from 13 residues. V was trimmed by 3 bases and J by 4 bases, leaving 7 bases between them. Germline V gene data show CDR1 as MDHEN and CDR2 as SYDVKM. In DNA form, the CDR3 reads TGTGCCAGCAGTTTTCACACGTACAATGAGCAGTTCTTC. Amino acids: CASSFHTYNEQFF.

The CDR3, as DNA: TGTGCCAGGCGGGGCCCCACAGATACGCAGTATTTT. Its translation: CARRGPTDTQYF. The chain uses TRBV9 and TRBJ2-3, with D perhaps TRBD2 (6 bases). The CDR3 has 12 amino acids. Germline-derived CDR1 and CDR2 are SGDLS and YYNGEE. V lost 8 bases to trimming and J lost 2 bases, with 9 bases between them. Full variable domain (missing parts from reference TRBV9 and TRBJ2-3): DSGVTQTPKHLITATGQRVTLRCSPRSGDLSVYWYQQSLDQGLQFLIQYYNGEERAKGNILERFSAQQFPDLHSELNLSSLELGDSALYFCARRGPTDTQYFGPGTRLTVL.

The J gene is TRBJ2-2, the V gene TRBV29-1, with D tentatively TRBD1 (5 bases). The germline V gene has CDR1 SQVTM and CDR2 ANQGSEA. V was cut by 5 bases and J by 4 bases, with 17 bases left in between. The CDR3 spans 15 residues. CDR3 sequence: CSVQKGPPPTGELFF. The CDR3 DNA reads as TGCAGCGTTCAGAAGGGGCCACCACCCACCGGGGAGCTGTTTTTT.